What follows are 32 T cell receptor beta chains derived from one specimen sequenced in a study of tumor-infiltrating lymphocytes in primary liver carcinoma. Total RNA amounting to around 530 ng was the source from which TCR beta cDNA was made with a constant-region primer. TCR beta libraries came from three nested multiplex PCR rounds using slightly modified ARM-PCR. Use of TRBV1-TRBV30 forward primers with a C-beta reverse primer characterized the first two PCR rounds, which lasted about 9 cycles each. TCRdb independently ran MiXCR on the multiplex PCR reads; one entry per CDR3 protein. Of under 150,000 distinct CDR3 sequences in the sample, under 70% are singletons; the top ten hold 7.5% to 10%. Starting material for RNA and DNA co-extraction consisted of roughly 17-31 mg of unsorted bulk tissue. The sample comprised tumor-adjacent normal liver tissue. Receptors were obtained from a woman aged 55-70 years with primary liver carcinoma and hepatitis B virus infection.

Note on this clonotype: Likely a read error: the CDR3 ends without its conserved phenylalanine or tryptophan. The chain links TRBV5-1 to TRBJ2-7; perhaps TRBD2 as D (6 bases). Germline V gene lookup returns CDR1 SGHRS and CDR2 YFSETQ. This CDR3 spans 13 amino acids. The CDR3 here is CACSHGLSYEQYC. The DNA of the CDR3 is TGCGCCTGCAGCCATGGACTATCCTACGAGCAGTACTGC.

To note about this clonotype: This could be a read error, since a much larger clone is one nucleotide away. The V and J genes are TRBV7-9 and TRBJ2-3; perhaps TRBD2 as D (5 bases). The CDR3 is 15 amino acids. V gave up 11 bases and J gave up 4 bases, with 22 bases separating them. The germline gives CDR1 SEHNR, CDR2 FQNEAQ (reference sequence). CDR3 protein: CASAAGVRRPDTQYF. The CDR3 DNA reads as TGTGCCTCAGCTGCGGGCGTGAGGCGGCCAGATACGCAGTATTTT.

This clonotype was counted a few times. The junction differs from germline at one of its ends, possibly a read error. V and J are TRBV11-1 and TRBJ2-2; D remains unclear. Germline-derived CDR1 and CDR2 are SGHAT and FQDESV (reference sequence). This CDR3 contains 15 residues. CDR3 loop: CASNLASTHTGELFF. Here the CDR3 DNA reads TGTGCCAGCAACTTAGCAAGCACACACACCGGGGAGCTGTTTTTT. Combining the CDR3 with reference TRBV11-1 and TRBJ2-2 gives the whole variable domain EAEVAQSPRYKITEKSQAVAFWCDPISGHATLYWYRQILGQGPELLVQFQDESVVDDSQLPKDRFSAERLKGVDSTLKIQPAELGDSAMYLCASNLASTHTGELFFGEGSRLTVL.

Concerning this clonotype itself: An end of the junction differs from the germline gene, which may be a read error. The chain recombines TRBV11-2 with TRBJ2-7; D is unclear. The CDR3 length is 15 residues. Germline V gene data show CDR1 as SGHAT and CDR2 as FQNNGV. For the CDR3, the DNA is TGTGCCTGCAGCATAGACTCAGGCCATACGTCCGAGCAGTACTTC. Amino acid sequence: CACSIDSGHTSEQYF.

Concerning this clonotype itself: At one of its ends the junction is not consistent with the germline gene, which may arise from a read error. The gene calls are TRBV12-3 or TRBV12-4 and TRBJ2-7; TRBD2 agrees at 11 bases. The CDR3 is 17 amino acids. CDR3 protein: CGSSFGSSGRTIDEQYF. The CDR3 nucleotides read TGTGGCAGCAGTTTTGGGTCTAGCGGGAGGACCATCGACGAGCAGTACTTC.

With respect to this clonotype: At one boundary the junction diverges from the germline segment, which might be a read error. The CDR3 protein is CASSSVSPLNIEAFF. The CDR3 DNA sequence: TGTGCCAGCAGCTCCGTATCCCCTCTCAACATTGAAGCTTTCTTT. The V and J genes are TRBV7-9 and TRBJ1-1; D call uncertain. In germline, CDR1 is SEHNR, CDR2 FQNEAQ (reference sequence). The CDR3 is 15 residues long.

Worth noting for this clonotype: An end of the junction differs from the germline gene, which may be a read error. This rearrangement joins TRBV2 to TRBJ1-4; D is unresolved. Germline values: CDR1 SNHLY, CDR2 FYNNEI. The CDR3 runs to 15 residues. CDR3 loop: CASRAATTLDEKLLF. The DNA for the CDR3 is TGTGCCAGCAGGGCCGCCACCACACTTGATGAAAAACTGCTTTTT.

This clonotype appeared many times. The chain recombines TRBV10-1 with TRBJ2-6; perhaps TRBD2 as D (6 bases). The germline V and J ends were trimmed by 7 bases and 0 bases, with 13 bases remaining between them. The germline CDR1 and CDR2 sequences are WNHNN and SYGVQD (reference sequence). The CDR3 has 16 amino acids. CDR3 loop: CASMEGMDSGANVLTF. CDR3 sequence (DNA): TGCGCCAGCATGGAGGGGATGGACTCTGGGGCCAACGTCCTGACTTTC.

A few counts support this clonotype. V gene TRBV20-1 combines with J gene TRBJ2-3; 14 bases line up with TRBD2. Germline trimming cut 6 bases from V and 0 bases from J; bases unmatched to any gene: 5. The CDR3 runs to 16 residues. Germline V gives CDR1 DFQATT, CDR2 SNEGSKA (reference sequence). DNA for the CDR3: TGCAGTGCCTTCCGACTAGCGGGAGGGAGCACAGATACGCAGTATTTT. It codes for CSAFRLAGGSTDTQYF.

In regard to this clonotype: This may come from a read error, since a much larger clone is one base off. The chain employs TRBV4-2 and TRBJ1-4; D may be TRBD1 (5 bases). CDR3 length equals 15 residues. CDR1 and CDR2 (germline): LGHNA, YNFKEQ. Here the CDR3 reads CARSQALGVNEKLFF. DNA of the CDR3: TGTGCCCGCAGCCAAGCCCTGGGGGTGAATGAAAAACTGTTTTTT.

At least ten counts were recorded for this clonotype. The rearrangement links TRBV12-5 to TRBJ2-1; the D gene is possibly TRBD1 (5 bases). Trimming took 1 base from V and 6 from J, leaving 16 bases between them. Germline values: CDR1 LGHNT, CDR2 FRNRAP. The CDR3 totals 16 residues. CDR3 residues: CASGLGRQFVVNEQFF. The CDR3 DNA reads as TGTGCTAGTGGTTTGGGAAGACAGTTTGTAGTCAATGAGCAGTTCTTC.

The table lists this clonotype with a few counts. This rearrangement joins TRBV6-6 to TRBJ1-1, with D hard to call. CDR1 is MNHNY, CDR2 SVGAGI, per germline (reference sequence). V dropped 10 bases and J dropped 4 bases, with 19 bases sitting between them. The CDR3 has 14 amino acids. The CDR3 bases are TGTGCCAACATTACCGCAGAAATGAGCACTGAAGCTTTCTTT. Encoded protein: CANITAEMSTEAFF.

This clonotype showed up many times. This rearrangement joins TRBV6-6 to TRBJ2-7; the match to TRBD1 covers 8 bases. Germline V gives CDR1 MNHNY, CDR2 SVGAGI (reference sequence). V was clipped by 6 bases and J by 6 bases; unmatched bases: 16. The CDR3 consists of 16 residues. The CDR3 DNA reads as TGTGCCAGCAGCCCCACAGGACAGGGAACCTCGGGCGAGCAGTACTTC. It encodes CASSPTGQGTSGEQYF.

For this clonotype: The junction departs from the called germline gene at one end, perhaps through a read error. The chain is built from TRBV11-2 and TRBJ2-1, with a possible D match to TRBD2 (6 bases). Looked up from germline, CDR1 is SGHAT and CDR2 is FQNNGV. The CDR3 runs 12 residues. The CDR3 DNA follows: TGTGCCAGCAGCTCATGGGAGGATGAGCAATTCTTC. Translation gives CASSSWEDEQFF.

Remarks on this clonotype: It may be a read error: a sequence one base away is much more abundant. The chain links TRBV30 to TRBJ1-3; no clear D. CDR1 is GTSNPN, CDR2 SVGIG, per germline (reference sequence). The CDR3 spans 13 residues. The CDR3 nucleotides are TGTGTCTGGAGGTGGCGGACTGGAAACACCATATATTTT. This translates into CVWRWRTGNTIYF.

This chain connects TRBV11-2 to TRBJ1-4; 10 bases map to TRBD1. Unmatched junction bases numbered 8, after V lost 0 bases and J lost 10 bases. Germline-derived CDR1 and CDR2 are SGHAT and FQNNGV. The CDR3 covers 16 residues. The CDR3, as DNA: TGTGCCAGCAGCTTAGATGGGGGGACAGGGGTTGGAAAACTGTTTTTT. Residues: CASSLDGGTGVGKLFF. The variable domain in full, with the rest retrieved from reference TRBV11-2 and TRBJ1-4, is EAGVAQSPRYKIIEKRQSVAFWCNPISGHATLYWYQQILGQGPKLLIQFQNNGVVDDSQLPKDRFSAERLKGVDSTLKIQPAKLEDSAVYLCASSLDGGTGVGKLFFGSGTQLSVL.

Comment on this clonotype: A much larger clone differs from this one at a single base, so this may be a read error. This chain connects TRBV10-3 to TRBJ2-1; 9 bases agree with TRBD1. CDR1 ENHRY and CDR2 SYGVKD come from the germline V gene. This CDR3 contains 14 residues. For the CDR3, the DNA is TGTGACGCCGAATCCGGGACAGGGAACAATGAGCAGTTCTTC. It yields the protein CDAESGTGNNEQFF.

Of note for this clonotype: It may be a read error: a sequence one base away is much more abundant. The gene calls are TRBV7-3 and TRBJ2-1; 13 bases match TRBD2. Germline lookup yields CDR1 SGHTA and CDR2 FQGTGA. This CDR3 spans 17 amino acids. V trimming: 1 base; J trimming: 8 bases; junction bases outside the gene matches: 8. The CDR3 nucleotides read TGTGCCAGCAGCTTAAAATCGGGACTAGCGGGAATAGATGAGCAGTTCTTC. Translation: CASSLKSGLAGIDEQFF.

Remarks on this clonotype: The CDR3 does not end in the conserved phenylalanine or tryptophan, so this is likely a read error. This chain uses TRBV11-3 with TRBJ2-1; 7 bases map to TRBD1. With V trimmed by 5 bases and J by 8 bases, 9 bases remained unmatched. CDR3 length: 14 residues. Germline V gives CDR1 SGHNT, CDR2 YENEEA. CDR3 nucleotide sequence: TGTGCCAGCAGCACGGGAACAGGGGCCCATGAGCAGTTCCTC. It yields the protein CASSTGTGAHEQFL.

On this clonotype itself: The junction and the germline gene differ at one end; a read error may be behind it. The chain uses TRBV11-2 and TRBJ2-2; D uncertain. In germline, CDR1 is SGHAT, CDR2 FQNNGV. This CDR3 comprises 15 residues. The CDR3 DNA reads TGTGACAGCAGCTATGGGTCGCAGAACACCGGGGAGCTGTTTTTT. Its protein is CDSSYGSQNTGELFF.

Details on this clonotype: It may be a read error: a sequence one base away is much more abundant. V is TRBV5-1 and J is TRBJ1-6, with 12 bases aligning to TRBD1. CDR3 length: 15 amino acids. Per germline, CDR1 SGHRS and CDR2 YFSETQ. CDR3: CVSSFGTGGESPLHF. For the CDR3, the DNA is TGCGTCAGCAGCTTTGGGACAGGGGGCGAGTCACCCCTCCACTTT. Full variable domain (remainder filled in from reference TRBV5-1 and TRBJ1-6): KAGVTQTPRYLIKTRGQQVTLSCSPISGHRSVSWYQQTPGQGLQFLFEYFSETQRNKGNFPGRFSGRQFSNSRSEMNVSTLELGDSALYLCVSSFGTGGESPLHFGNGTRLTVT.

Comment on this clonotype: The junction and the germline gene differ at one end; a read error may be behind it. The DNA of the CDR3 is TGTGCCAGCAGCTTTAATCTGGGAACTTCCTACGGGCAGTACTTC. Encoded protein: CASSFNLGTSYGQYF. This chain joins TRBV11-2 and TRBJ2-7; the D is unclear. Germline CDR1 and CDR2: SGHAT and FQNNGV. The CDR3 is made up of 15 amino acids.

This clonotype came up once. This likely comes from a read error, as the CDR3 has no conserved phenylalanine or tryptophan at its end. This chain links TRBV28 with TRBJ2-6; D is unresolved. There are 15 residues in the CDR3. Germline lookup yields CDR1 MDHEN and CDR2 SYDVKM. V lost 2 bases to trimming and J lost 3 bases, with 8 bases between them. CDR3 coding DNA: TGTGCCAGCAGTTTACAGGTCTATGGGGCCAACGTCCTGACTTCC. This gives the protein CASSLQVYGANVLTS.

Worth noting for this clonotype: Its ends do not fully match the called genes, so a read error is possible. The V gene is TRBV11-2, the J gene TRBJ2-7, with a tentative D call TRBD1 (6 bases). The CDR3 totals 16 residues. CDR1 is SGHAT and CDR2 is FQNNGV in the germline V gene. The CDR3 sequence is CASSHLRGKVAYEQHF. CDR3 in DNA: TGTGCCAGCAGCCATTTAAGGGGGAAAGTGGCCTACGAGCAGCACTTC.

Ten or more counts support this clonotype. The CDR3 protein is CASRSTGDYGYTF. The CDR3 nucleotides are TGCGCCAGCAGGTCAACAGGGGACTATGGCTACACCTTC. The V and J genes are TRBV5-1 and TRBJ1-2, with 7 bases fitting TRBD1. With V trimmed by 5 bases and J by 3 bases, 4 bases remained unmatched. This CDR3 is built from 13 residues. CDR1 and CDR2 (germline): SGHRS, YFSETQ.

Details on this clonotype: It is likely a read error, because the conserved phenylalanine at the end of the CDR3 is missing. The chain combines TRBV18 with TRBJ2-3; D is unclear. CDR1 is KGHSH and CDR2 is LQKENI in the germline V gene. CDR3 length: 14 residues. V lost 3 bases to trimming and J lost 1 base, with 8 bases between them. The CDR3: CASSPPGRTDTQYS. In DNA, the CDR3 is TGTGCCAGCTCACCTCCCGGACGCACAGATACGCAGTATTCT.

Comments on this clonotype: This may arise from a read error, as a much more abundant clone is one base away. The CDR3: CVSSLEAGERNIQYF. CDR3 sequence (DNA): TGCGTCAGCAGCTTGGAGGCAGGGGAACGGAACATTCAGTACTTC. V and J are TRBV5-1 and TRBJ2-4; possibly TRBD1 for D (6 bases). This CDR3 is 15 amino acids long. The V gene's germline CDR1 is SGHRS and CDR2 YFSETQ.

As for this clonotype: One base away lies a much larger clone, so this may be a sequencing read error. The chain has TRBV5-1 and TRBJ1-1; 8 positions agree with TRBD1. In germline, CDR1 is SGHRS, CDR2 YFSETQ. The CDR3 is 12 amino acids. The CDR3 region is CASSAGQGETFF. The CDR3 region has the DNA TGCGCCAGCAGCGCTGGACAGGGTGAAACTTTCTTT.

Remarks on this clonotype: This CDR3 fails to terminate in the conserved phenylalanine or tryptophan, so it likely reflects a read error. It is unclear where the CDR3 begins or ends on the DNA, so no DNA is shown, and the CDR3 is as TCRdb lists it. V and J are TRBV11-2 and TRBJ2-7; TRBD2, the D gene given by the table, was not confirmed from the DNA. Germline loops: CDR1 SGHAT, CDR2 FQNNGV. A total of 12 residues make up the CDR3, ends included. The CDR3 here is CVSSSGLAGVSL.

Notes on this clonotype: The junction shows a germline mismatch at one end, possibly a read error. The chain joins TRBV12-3 or TRBV12-4 to TRBJ2-2; tentative D call: TRBD2 (6 bases). The CDR3 contains 14 residues. The chain's CDR3 is CANSLGDYTGELFF. CDR3 DNA: TGTGCCAACAGTCTCGGGGACTACACCGGGGAGCTGTTTTTT.

This clonotype was found many times. The chain couples TRBV5-6 to TRBJ2-7; TRBD1 might be the D (6 bases). Germline V gives CDR1 SGHDT, CDR2 YYEEEE. This CDR3 region has 13 residues. With 1 base removed from V and 3 bases from J, the gap between germline ends came to 8 bases. CDR3 DNA: TGTGCCAGCAGCTTGCGGGACAACTACGAGCAGTACTTC. Its translation is CASSLRDNYEQYF.

This clonotype was seen more than once but under ten times. This may be a read error: a much more frequent sequence differs by one nucleotide. This chain connects TRBV12-3 or TRBV12-4 to TRBJ2-7; D remains ambiguous. The CDR3 has 13 amino acids. CDR3 sequence (DNA): TGTGCCATCAGTTTCGGCAGGACGTACGAGCAGTACTTC. Protein sequence: CAISFGRTYEQYF.